A single sample is the source of the 32 T cell receptor beta chains below, sequenced in a study of blood T cell repertoires in COVID-19. Sequencing was performed with immunoSEQ multiplex PCR; in TCRdb, only in-frame clones are kept and a portion is missing. The table includes roughly 350,000 clones, about 89% detected once. Sample: peripheral blood. These TCRs come from a woman in her forties or fifties with COVID-19, enrolled during active disease.

The chain employs TRBV2 and TRBJ1-4; D may be TRBD1 (5 bases). The CDR3 loop spans 15 amino acids. Trimming removed 7 bases from V and 2 bases from J, with 14 bases in between. Germline V gene data show CDR1 as SNHLY and CDR2 as FYNNEI. CDR3: CASTLGGFTNEKLFF. In nucleotides, the CDR3 is TGTGCCAGCACCCTGGGGGGTTTCACTAATGAAAAACTGTTTTTT.

The chain carries TRBV7-9 and TRBJ2-5; TRBD1 might be the D (5 bases). CDR3 length equals 14 residues. The V end lost 2 bases, the J end lost 1 base, and 8 bases lay between the germline ends. Per germline, CDR1 SEHNR and CDR2 FQNEAQ (reference sequence). The CDR3 loop is CASSLTGAQETQYF. The CDR3 DNA reads TGTGCCAGCAGCTTAACAGGCGCCCAAGAGACCCAGTACTTC.

In its sample, this clone was seen once. CDR3 sequence: CASSLFVAGDLETQYF. CDR3 nucleotide sequence: TGTGCCAGCAGCTTGTTTGTAGCGGGAGACCTTGAGACCCAGTACTTC. The genes are TRBV5-8 and TRBJ2-5; TRBD2 matches at 9 bases. Losses at the gene ends were 1 base for V and 5 bases for J; bases not matched to a gene: 9. CDR3 length: 16 amino acids. The V gene's germline CDR1 is SGHTS and CDR2 YDEGEE.

CDR3 sequence: CATSDSRNGLQAEQYF. CDR3 coding DNA: TGTGCCACCAGTGATTCGCGTAACGGCTTACAGGCGGAGCAGTACTTC. The V call is TRBV24-1, the J call TRBJ2-7, with a possible D match to TRBD1 (5 bases). CDR3 length: 16 amino acids. Trimming took off 2 bases at V and 7 bases at J, with 20 bases between the two ends. Germline V lookup: CDR1 KGHDR, CDR2 SFDVKD.

The genes are TRBV2 and TRBJ1-5; 8 positions agree with TRBD1. CDR1 is SNHLY, CDR2 FYNNEI, per germline. V shed 6 bases and J 2 bases; nucleotides not matched to a gene: 9. This CDR3 is 16 amino acids long. The CDR3 spells CASRIGQGTGNQPQHF. CDR3 nucleotide sequence: TGTGCCAGCAGGATTGGACAGGGCACCGGCAATCAGCCCCAGCATTTT.

This chain joins TRBV28 and TRBJ1-6, with a tentative D call TRBD1 (5 bases). The germline V gene has CDR1 MDHEN and CDR2 SYDVKM. The ends were cut back, 5 bases at V and 11 bases at J, with 16 bases in the middle. The CDR3 is 14 amino acids. Here the CDR3 DNA reads TGTGCCAGCAGTCAGAAGGGGTTTCTGCCACCCCTCCACTTT. It codes for CASSQKGFLPPLHF.

The chain couples TRBV18 to TRBJ1-4, with D tentatively TRBD1 (5 bases). V was clipped by 2 bases and J by 5 bases, with 9 bases between them. Germline V gene lookup returns CDR1 KGHSH and CDR2 LQKENI. There are 14 residues in the CDR3. The CDR3 bases are TGTGCCAGCTCACCAACAAAGGGGAATGAAAAACTGTTTTTT. This encodes CASSPTKGNEKLFF. The whole variable domain, filled in from reference TRBV18 and TRBJ1-4, reads NAGVMQNPRHLVRRRGQEARLRCSPMKGHSHVYWYRQLPEEGLKFMVYLQKENIIDESGMPKERFSAEFPKEGPSILRIQQVVRGDSAAYFCASSPTKGNEKLFFGSGTQLSVL.

The chain joins TRBV30 to TRBJ2-7; a possible D gene is TRBD2 (5 bases). Trimming took off 0 bases at V and 2 bases at J, with 5 bases between the two ends. This CDR3 has 12 residues. Germline V gives CDR1 GTSNPN, CDR2 SVGIG (reference sequence). This CDR3 is CAWSVGTYEQYF. The CDR3 nucleotides read TGTGCCTGGAGTGTCGGGACCTACGAGCAGTACTTC.

The rearrangement links TRBV11-3 to TRBJ2-7, with 8 bases fitting TRBD2. The germline V gene encodes CDR1 SGHNT and CDR2 YENEEA. J was trimmed by 3 bases and V by 1 base; bases with no gene match: 8. The CDR3 is made up of 16 amino acids. The CDR3 spells CASSLGGAGGIYEQYF. The CDR3, as DNA: TGTGCCAGCAGCTTAGGGGGCGCGGGAGGCATCTACGAGCAGTACTTC.

This rearrangement joins TRBV6-5 to TRBJ1-1; perhaps TRBD1 as D (6 bases). Germline V gene data show CDR1 as MNHEY and CDR2 as SVGAGI. The CDR3 has 13 amino acids. Between the trimmed V and J ends, which lost 1 base and 7 bases, there was a span of 10 bases. Here the CDR3 reads CASSYLDRSEAFF. The CDR3 region has the DNA TGTGCCAGCAGTTACTTAGACAGGAGTGAAGCTTTCTTT.

This clone appeared once. The CDR3 reads CATSRGQDFLETQYF. Written as DNA, the CDR3 is TGTGCCACCAGTCGAGGACAGGACTTTCTCGAGACCCAGTACTTC. This chain links TRBV24-1 with TRBJ2-5, with 7 bases identical to TRBD1. Germline loops: CDR1 KGHDR, CDR2 SFDVKD. The length of the CDR3 is 15 residues. The V gene end was trimmed by 6 bases and the J gene end by 5 bases; junction bases not matched to a gene: 11.

This chain uses TRBV2 with TRBJ2-3; D is perhaps TRBD1 (5 bases). CDR3 size: 15 residues. Germline V gives CDR1 SNHLY, CDR2 FYNNEI. V lost 3 bases and J 4 bases, leaving 14 bases between the germline ends. CDR3: CASSEWQGFSDTQYF. CDR3 sequence (DNA): TGTGCCAGCAGTGAGTGGCAGGGTTTTTCAGATACGCAGTATTTT.

V gene TRBV7-8 combines with J gene TRBJ2-4; D might be TRBD2 (5 bases). Germline V gives CDR1 SGHVS, CDR2 FQNEAQ. V lost 6 bases to trimming and J lost 1 base, with 16 bases between them. There are 16 residues in the CDR3. The CDR3 here is CASSRAGLGAKNIQYF. CDR3 nucleotide sequence: TGTGCCAGCAGTCGGGCGGGTTTGGGGGCCAAAAACATTCAGTACTTC.

DNA of the CDR3: TGTGCCAGCAGTGACCGGGGGGCCGAATTCTCACCCCTCCACTTT. Protein product: CASSDRGAEFSPLHF. The chain links TRBV6-6 to TRBJ1-6; maybe TRBD1 (6 bases). The germline gives CDR1 MNHNY, CDR2 SVGAGI (reference sequence). This CDR3 contains 15 residues. V was pared by 5 bases and J by 10 bases, with 18 bases between.

The chain recombines TRBV4-2 with TRBJ2-2; no definite D call. CDR1 and CDR2 from the germline V gene are LGHNA and YNFKEQ. Trimming shortened V by 4 bases and J by 5 bases, and 5 bases separated the two germline ends. The CDR3 has 12 residues. For the CDR3, the DNA is TGTGCCAGCAGCCCTAGGACCGGGGAGCTGTTTTTT. Its translation: CASSPRTGELFF.

This chain connects TRBV5-5 to TRBJ1-1, with unresolved D. V was trimmed by 4 bases and J by 10 bases, leaving 17 bases between them. CDR3 length: 13 residues. Germline CDR1 and CDR2: SGHKS and YYEKEE (reference sequence). CDR3 loop: CASSPLREGRAFF. The CDR3 region has the DNA TGTGCCAGCAGCCCGCTACGGGAGGGCAGAGCTTTCTTT.

V is TRBV5-4 and J is TRBJ1-1, with TRBD1 as a possible D gene (6 bases). V lost 0 bases, J lost 4 bases, and 13 bases lay in between. Germline values: CDR1 SGHNT, CDR2 YYREEE (reference sequence). The CDR3 runs 15 residues. In DNA, the CDR3 is TGTGCCAGCAGCTTGGAATTACGGGGGGCCACTGAAGCTTTCTTT. Encoded protein: CASSLELRGATEAFF.

The sample holds one count of this clone. The rearrangement uses TRBV6-5 and TRBJ2-1; 12 nucleotides line up with TRBD2. After removal of 6 bases from V and 8 bases from J, the junction contained 5 bases not matched to a gene. Germline CDR1 and CDR2: MNHEY and SVGAGI. The CDR3 totals 14 residues. The CDR3 loop is CASRSGLAGHEQFF. CDR3 DNA sequence: TGTGCCAGCAGGTCGGGACTAGCGGGTCATGAGCAGTTCTTC.

The CDR3 region has the DNA TGCAGCGTGAAAAACTGGGGCAGTTGGAATGAGCAGTTCTTC. It is translated as CSVKNWGSWNEQFF. The chain employs TRBV29-1 and TRBJ2-1; D perhaps matches TRBD1 (5 bases). The CDR3 sequence is 14 residues long. Trimming took 6 bases from V and 7 from J, leaving 19 bases between them. Germline CDR1 and CDR2: SQVTM and ANQGSEA.

V usage is TRBV5-1 and J usage is TRBJ2-3, with D maybe TRBD1 (6 bases). Per the germline V gene, CDR1 is SGHRS and CDR2 is YFSETQ. V was cut by 6 bases and J by 5 bases, with 22 bases left in between. This CDR3 has 16 residues. CDR3 DNA: TGCGCCAGCACAACCCAAGCAGGGGCTTCAGGAGATACGCAGTATTTT. Amino acid sequence: CASTTQAGASGDTQYF.

The chain links TRBV12-3 or TRBV12-4 to TRBJ1-1; D is uncertain. This CDR3 has 12 residues. With 11 bases removed from V and 1 base from J, the gap between germline ends came to 11 bases. The CDR3, as DNA: TGTGCCGGCCACAACAGGAACACTGAAGCTTTCTTT. Residues: CAGHNRNTEAFF.

The CDR3 protein is CASSIDPAGKSDTQYF. In DNA form, the CDR3 reads TGTGCCAGTAGTATAGATCCTGCAGGGAAGTCAGATACGCAGTATTTT. This chain uses TRBV19 with TRBJ2-3, with D possibly TRBD1 on 5 matching bases. Trimming removed 0 bases from V and 4 bases from J, with 14 bases in between. The CDR3 is made up of 16 amino acids. Per the germline V gene, CDR1 is LNHDA and CDR2 is SQIVND (reference sequence).

V gene TRBV9 combines with J gene TRBJ2-1; 8 bases fit TRBD2. J lost 5 bases, V lost 4 bases, and 17 bases had no gene match. This CDR3 is built from 18 residues. The V gene's germline CDR1 is SGDLS and CDR2 YYNGEE. CDR3 region: CASSSKKGAGVFHNEQFF. The CDR3 DNA reads as TGTGCCAGCAGCTCCAAGAAGGGAGCGGGAGTTTTCCACAATGAGCAGTTCTTC. Using reference TRBV9 and TRBJ2-1 for the parts outside the CDR3, the full variable domain is DSGVTQTPKHLITATGQRVTLRCSPRSGDLSVYWYQQSLDQGLQFLIQYYNGEERAKGNILERFSAQQFPDLHSELNLSSLELGDSALYFCASSSKKGAGVFHNEQFFGPGTRLTVL.

The chain is built from TRBV6-1 and TRBJ1-2; D is possibly TRBD1 (6 bases). V was clipped by 2 bases and J by 4 bases, with 11 bases between them. The germline gives CDR1 MNHNS, CDR2 SASEGT. The CDR3 runs to 14 residues. CDR3 region: CASSEYRTAYGYTF. CDR3 in DNA: TGTGCCAGCAGTGAATATCGGACAGCCTATGGCTACACCTTC.

The rearrangement joins TRBV30 to TRBJ2-5; TRBD1 matches 11 bases. Germline lookup yields CDR1 GTSNPN and CDR2 SVGIG (reference sequence). Trimming took 2 bases from V and 5 from J; bases not matched to a gene: 7. The CDR3 has 15 residues. DNA of the CDR3: TGTGCCTGGAGTATGGACAGGGGGCTTCCGGAGACCCAGTACTTC. This sequence encodes CAWSMDRGLPETQYF.

V usage is TRBV28 and J usage is TRBJ1-2; D possibly corresponds to TRBD1 (5 bases). V was trimmed by 7 bases and J by 6 bases, leaving 18 bases between them. The CDR3 is 14 residues long. Germline-derived CDR1 and CDR2 are MDHEN and SYDVKM. DNA for the CDR3: TGTGCCAGCACCGTAGCCGAAGACAGAAATGGCTACACCTTC. Its protein product is CASTVAEDRNGYTF.

The rearrangement uses TRBV6-2 or TRBV6-3 and TRBJ2-7; D unresolved. There are 11 residues in the CDR3. Between the trimmed V and J ends, which lost 5 bases and 6 bases, there was a span of 8 bases. Looked up from germline, CDR1 is MNHEY and CDR2 is SVGEGT. Here the CDR3 DNA reads TGTGCCAGCAGTCGTACTATCGAGCAGTACTTC. This gives the protein CASSRTIEQYF.

The chain joins TRBV2 to TRBJ1-6; D possibly corresponds to TRBD1 (6 bases). V was shortened by 4 bases and J by 7 bases, with 11 bases between the two germline ends. The CDR3 sequence is 14 residues long. Germline assignment: CDR1 SNHLY and CDR2 FYNNEI. CDR3 amino acids: CASSGEGGNSPLHF. The CDR3 nucleotides are TGTGCCAGCAGTGGAGAAGGGGGAAATTCACCCCTCCACTTT. The whole variable domain, remainder taken from reference TRBV2 and TRBJ1-6, is EPEVTQTPSHQVTQMGQEVILRCVPISNHLYFYWYRQILGQKVEFLVSFYNNEISEKSEIFDDQFSVERPDGSNFTLKIRSTKLEDSAMYFCASSGEGGNSPLHFGNGTRLTVT.

The chain carries TRBV21-1 and TRBJ1-5; no DNA check was done on the table's D call, TRBD1. TRBV21-1 is designated a pseudogene. This CDR3 is built from 15 residues. CDR3 bases: TGTGCCAGCAGCTCCCTAGGCAGGGCTGGTCAGCCCCAGCATTTT. Translating it yields CASSSLGRAGQPQHF.

The V gene is TRBV4-1, the J gene TRBJ1-6; D not certain. Trimming removed 4 bases from V and 5 bases from J, with 18 bases in between. The germline gives CDR1 MGHRA, CDR2 YSYEKL. The CDR3 runs 17 residues. CDR3 sequence reads: CASSPIGSGSHNSPLHF. The CDR3 coding sequence is TGCGCCAGCAGCCCAATCGGTTCGGGAAGCCATAATTCACCCCTCCACTTT.

The rearrangement joins TRBV9 to TRBJ1-6; maybe TRBD1 (5 bases). Germline CDR1 is SGDLS and CDR2 is YYNGEE. With 3 bases removed from V and 4 bases from J, the gap between germline ends came to 14 bases. The CDR3 has 16 amino acids. DNA of the CDR3: TGTGCCAGCAGCGATGCAAAGGGGCCTTATAATTCACCCCTCCACTTT. Encoded protein: CASSDAKGPYNSPLHF.

The chain joins TRBV2 to TRBJ1-1, with a tentative D call TRBD1 (6 bases). Germline V CDR1 and CDR2: SNHLY, FYNNEI. This CDR3 contains 15 residues. V was clipped by 1 base and J by 9 bases, with 18 bases between them. CDR3 protein: CASSEGRVVGTKAFF. CDR3 DNA sequence: TGTGCCAGCAGTGAAGGAAGAGTAGTGGGGACAAAAGCTTTCTTT. Full variable domain (rest looked up from reference TRBV2 and TRBJ1-1): EPEVTQTPSHQVTQMGQEVILRCVPISNHLYFYWYRQILGQKVEFLVSFYNNEISEKSEIFDDQFSVERPDGSNFTLKIRSTKLEDSAMYFCASSEGRVVGTKAFFGQGTRLTVV.